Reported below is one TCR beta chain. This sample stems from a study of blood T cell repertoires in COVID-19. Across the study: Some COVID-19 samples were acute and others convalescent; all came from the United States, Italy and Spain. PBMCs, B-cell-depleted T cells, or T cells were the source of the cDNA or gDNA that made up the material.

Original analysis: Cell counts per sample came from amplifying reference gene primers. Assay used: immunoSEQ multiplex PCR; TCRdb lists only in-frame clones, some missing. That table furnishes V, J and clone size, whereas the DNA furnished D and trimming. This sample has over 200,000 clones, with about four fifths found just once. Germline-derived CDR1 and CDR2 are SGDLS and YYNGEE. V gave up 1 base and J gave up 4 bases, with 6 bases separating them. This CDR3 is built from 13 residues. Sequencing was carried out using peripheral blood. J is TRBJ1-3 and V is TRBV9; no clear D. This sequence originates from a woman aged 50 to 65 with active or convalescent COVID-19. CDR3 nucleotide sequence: TGTGCCAGCAGCGTAATGGAGGGAAACACCATATATTTT. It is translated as CASSVMEGNTIYF.